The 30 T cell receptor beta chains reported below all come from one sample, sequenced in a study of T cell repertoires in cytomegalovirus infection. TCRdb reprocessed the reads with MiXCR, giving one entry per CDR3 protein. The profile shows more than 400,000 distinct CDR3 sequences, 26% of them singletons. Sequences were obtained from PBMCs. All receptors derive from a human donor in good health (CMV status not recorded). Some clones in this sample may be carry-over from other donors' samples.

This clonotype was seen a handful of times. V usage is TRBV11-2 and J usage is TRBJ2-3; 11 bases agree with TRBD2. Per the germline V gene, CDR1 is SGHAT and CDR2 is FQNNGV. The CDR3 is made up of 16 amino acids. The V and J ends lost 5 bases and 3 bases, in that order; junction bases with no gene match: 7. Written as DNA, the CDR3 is TGTGCCAGCAGCCGACGGACTAGCGGGCCGACAGATACGCAGTATTTT. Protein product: CASSRRTSGPTDTQYF.

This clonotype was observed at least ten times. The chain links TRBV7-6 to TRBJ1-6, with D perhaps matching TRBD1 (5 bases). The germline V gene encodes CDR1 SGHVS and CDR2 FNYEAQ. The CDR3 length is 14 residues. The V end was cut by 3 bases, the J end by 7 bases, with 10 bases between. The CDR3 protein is CASSLQGVNSPLHF. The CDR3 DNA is TGTGCCAGCAGCTTGCAGGGAGTCAATTCACCCCTCCACTTT.

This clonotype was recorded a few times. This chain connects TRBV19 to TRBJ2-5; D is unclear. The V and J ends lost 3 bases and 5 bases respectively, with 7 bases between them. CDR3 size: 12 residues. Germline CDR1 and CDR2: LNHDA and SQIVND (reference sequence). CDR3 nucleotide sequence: TGTGCCAGTAGTATTATGGGGGAGACCCAGTACTTC. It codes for CASSIMGETQYF. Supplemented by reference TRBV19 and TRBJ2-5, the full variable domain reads DGGITQSPKYLFRKEGQNVTLSCEQNLNHDAMYWYRQDPGQGLRLIYYSQIVNDFQKGDIAEGYSVSREKKESFPLTVTSAQKNPTAFYLCASSIMGETQYFGPGTRLLVL.

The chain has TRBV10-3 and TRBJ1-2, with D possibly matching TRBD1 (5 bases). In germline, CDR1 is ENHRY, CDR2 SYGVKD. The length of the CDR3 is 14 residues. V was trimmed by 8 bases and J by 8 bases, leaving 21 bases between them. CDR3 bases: TGTGCCATCCGAGGACGCCAGGGCGGATTCGGCTACACCTTC. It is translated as CAIRGRQGGFGYTF.

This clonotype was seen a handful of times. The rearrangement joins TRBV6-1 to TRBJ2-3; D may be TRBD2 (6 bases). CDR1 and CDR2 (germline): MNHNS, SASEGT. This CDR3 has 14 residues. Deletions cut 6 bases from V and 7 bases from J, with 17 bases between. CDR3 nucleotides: TGTGCCAGCAGCTATGGGACTGCACAAAATACGCAGTATTTT. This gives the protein CASSYGTAQNTQYF.

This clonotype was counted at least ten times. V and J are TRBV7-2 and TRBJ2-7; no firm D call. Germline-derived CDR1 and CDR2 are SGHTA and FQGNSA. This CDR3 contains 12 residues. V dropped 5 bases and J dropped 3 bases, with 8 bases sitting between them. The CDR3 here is CASSASVYEQYF. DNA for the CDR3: TGTGCCAGCAGCGCTTCAGTCTACGAGCAGTACTTC.

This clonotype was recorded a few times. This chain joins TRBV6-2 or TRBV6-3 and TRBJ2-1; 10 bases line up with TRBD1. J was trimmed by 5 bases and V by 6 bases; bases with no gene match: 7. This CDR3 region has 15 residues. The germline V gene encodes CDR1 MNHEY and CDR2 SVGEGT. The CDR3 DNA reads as TGTGCCAGCAGGGGTTGGACAGGGGGGGACAATGAGCAGTTCTTC. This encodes CASRGWTGGDNEQFF.

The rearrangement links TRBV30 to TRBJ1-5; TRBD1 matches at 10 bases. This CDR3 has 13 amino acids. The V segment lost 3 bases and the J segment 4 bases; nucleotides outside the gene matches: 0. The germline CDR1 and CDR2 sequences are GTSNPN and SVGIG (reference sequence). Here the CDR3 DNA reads TGTGCCTGGAGGGGACAGGGGAATCAGCCCCAGCATTTT. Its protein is CAWRGQGNQPQHF.

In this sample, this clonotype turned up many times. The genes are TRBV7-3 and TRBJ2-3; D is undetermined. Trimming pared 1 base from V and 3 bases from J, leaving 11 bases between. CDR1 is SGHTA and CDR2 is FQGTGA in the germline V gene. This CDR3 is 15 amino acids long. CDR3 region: CASSLNSALTDTQYF. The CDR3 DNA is TGTGCCAGCAGCTTAAACAGCGCCCTAACAGATACGCAGTATTTT.

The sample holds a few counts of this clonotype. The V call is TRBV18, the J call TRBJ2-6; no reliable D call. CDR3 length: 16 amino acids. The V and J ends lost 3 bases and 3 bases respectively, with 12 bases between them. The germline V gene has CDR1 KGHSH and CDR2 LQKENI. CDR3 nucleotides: TGTGCCAGCTCACCTCGGTCCCAAGGTGGGGCCAACGTCCTGACTTTC. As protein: CASSPRSQGGANVLTF. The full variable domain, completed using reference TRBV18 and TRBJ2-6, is NAGVMQNPRHLVRRRGQEARLRCSPMKGHSHVYWYRQLPEEGLKFMVYLQKENIIDESGMPKERFSAEFPKEGPSILRIQQVVRGDSAAYFCASSPRSQGGANVLTFGAGSRLTVL.

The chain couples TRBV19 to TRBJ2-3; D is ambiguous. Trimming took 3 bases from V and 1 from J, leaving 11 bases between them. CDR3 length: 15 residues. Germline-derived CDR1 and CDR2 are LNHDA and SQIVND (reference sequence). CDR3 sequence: CASSIFLPGTDTQYF. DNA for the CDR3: TGTGCCAGTAGTATCTTCCTTCCAGGCACAGATACGCAGTATTTT.

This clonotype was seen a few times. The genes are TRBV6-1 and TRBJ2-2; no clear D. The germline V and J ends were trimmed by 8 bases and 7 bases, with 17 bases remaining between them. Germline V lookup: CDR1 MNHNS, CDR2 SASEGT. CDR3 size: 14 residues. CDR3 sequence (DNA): TGTGCCAGCCGCCTCGGATCTCCGAGCGGGGAGCTGTTTTTT. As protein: CASRLGSPSGELFF.

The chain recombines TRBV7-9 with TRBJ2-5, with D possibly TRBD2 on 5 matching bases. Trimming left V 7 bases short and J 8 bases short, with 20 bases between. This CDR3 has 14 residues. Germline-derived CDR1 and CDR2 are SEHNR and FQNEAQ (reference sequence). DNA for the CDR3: TGTGCCAGCACCCCGGTCCCGGGAAGAGTCACCCAGTACTTC. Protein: CASTPVPGRVTQYF.

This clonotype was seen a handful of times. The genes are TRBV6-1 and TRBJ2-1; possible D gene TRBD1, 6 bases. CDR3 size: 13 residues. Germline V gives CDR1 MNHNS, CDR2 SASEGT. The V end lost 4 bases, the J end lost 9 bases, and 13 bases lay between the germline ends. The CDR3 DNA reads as TGTGCCAGCAGTGCTACAGGGCAAAGTGAGCAGTTCTTC. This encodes CASSATGQSEQFF.

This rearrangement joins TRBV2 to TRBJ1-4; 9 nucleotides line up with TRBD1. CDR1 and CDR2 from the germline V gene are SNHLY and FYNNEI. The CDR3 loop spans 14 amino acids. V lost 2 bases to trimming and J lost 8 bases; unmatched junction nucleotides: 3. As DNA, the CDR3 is TGTGCCAGCAGTGAAACAGGGGGCTACGAAAAACTGTTTTTT. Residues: CASSETGGYEKLFF.

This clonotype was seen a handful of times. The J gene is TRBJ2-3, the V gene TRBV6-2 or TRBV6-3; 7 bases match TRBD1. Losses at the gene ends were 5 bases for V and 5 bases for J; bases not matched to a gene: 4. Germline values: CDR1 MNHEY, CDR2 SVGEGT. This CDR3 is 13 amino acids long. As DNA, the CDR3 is TGTGCCAGCAGTCGCGACAGGGAAGATACGCAGTATTTT. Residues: CASSRDREDTQYF.

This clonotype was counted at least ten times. The CDR3 DNA reads as TGTGCCAGCAGGCGGGGGCCCTACAATGAGCAGTTCTTC. It is translated as CASRRGPYNEQFF. The rearrangement uses TRBV6-2 or TRBV6-3 and TRBJ2-1; a possible D gene is TRBD2 (7 bases). This CDR3 has 13 amino acids. V was clipped by 6 bases and J by 2 bases, with 8 bases between them. Germline-derived CDR1 and CDR2 are MNHEY and SVGEGT.

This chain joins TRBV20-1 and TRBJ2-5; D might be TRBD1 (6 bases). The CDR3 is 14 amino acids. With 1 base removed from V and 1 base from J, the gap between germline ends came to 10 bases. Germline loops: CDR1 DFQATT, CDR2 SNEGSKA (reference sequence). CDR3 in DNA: TGCAGTGCTAGAGCGTTGGGGGCCCAAGAGACCCAGTACTTC. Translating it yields CSARALGAQETQYF.

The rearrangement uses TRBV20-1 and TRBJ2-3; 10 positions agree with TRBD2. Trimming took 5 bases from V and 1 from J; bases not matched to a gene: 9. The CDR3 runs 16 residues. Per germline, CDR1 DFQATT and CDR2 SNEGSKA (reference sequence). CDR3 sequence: CSALDSGRRGTDTQYF. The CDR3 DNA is TGCAGTGCTCTCGATAGCGGGAGGAGGGGCACAGATACGCAGTATTTT.

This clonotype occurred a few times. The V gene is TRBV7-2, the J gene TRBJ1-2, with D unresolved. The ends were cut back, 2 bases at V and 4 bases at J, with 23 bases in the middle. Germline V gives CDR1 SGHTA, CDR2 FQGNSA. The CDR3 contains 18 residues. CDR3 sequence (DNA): TGTGCCAGCAGCTTAATTCGAACTATGATGGGTCATGGCTATGGCTACACCTTC. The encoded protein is CASSLIRTMMGHGYGYTF. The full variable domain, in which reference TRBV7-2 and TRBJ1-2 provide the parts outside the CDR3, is GAGVSQSPSNKVTEKGKDVELRCDPISGHTALYWYRQSLGQGLEFLIYFQGNSAPDKSGLPSDRFSAERTGGSVSTLTIQRTQQEDSAVYLCASSLIRTMMGHGYGYTFGSGTRLTVV.

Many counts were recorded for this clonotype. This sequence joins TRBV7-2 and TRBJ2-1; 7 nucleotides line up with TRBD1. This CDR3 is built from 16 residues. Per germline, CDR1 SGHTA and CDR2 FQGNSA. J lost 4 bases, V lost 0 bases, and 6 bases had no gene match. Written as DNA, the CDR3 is TGTGCCAGCAGCTTAGCTGGGGCAGGGGGATACAATGAGCAGTTCTTC. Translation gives CASSLAGAGGYNEQFF.

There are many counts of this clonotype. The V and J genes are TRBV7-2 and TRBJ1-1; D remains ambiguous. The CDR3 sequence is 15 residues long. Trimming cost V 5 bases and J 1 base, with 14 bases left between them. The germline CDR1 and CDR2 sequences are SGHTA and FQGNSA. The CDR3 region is CASSLQAGWNTEAFF. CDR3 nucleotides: TGTGCCAGCAGCCTTCAGGCGGGGTGGAACACTGAAGCTTTCTTT.

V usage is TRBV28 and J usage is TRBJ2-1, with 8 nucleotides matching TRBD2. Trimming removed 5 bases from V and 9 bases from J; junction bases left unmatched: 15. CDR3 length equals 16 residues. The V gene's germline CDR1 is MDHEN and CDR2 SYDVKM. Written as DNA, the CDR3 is TGTGCCAGCAGTACACCCGGCGCCGGGAGGGCCCTTGAGCAGTTCTTC. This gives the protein CASSTPGAGRALEQFF.

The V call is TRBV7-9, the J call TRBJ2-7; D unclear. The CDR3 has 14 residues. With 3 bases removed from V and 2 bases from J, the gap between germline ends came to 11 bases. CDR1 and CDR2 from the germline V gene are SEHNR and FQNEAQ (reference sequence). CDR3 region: CASSFDQATYEQYV. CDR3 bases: TGTGCCAGCAGCTTCGATCAGGCAACCTACGAGCAGTACGTC.

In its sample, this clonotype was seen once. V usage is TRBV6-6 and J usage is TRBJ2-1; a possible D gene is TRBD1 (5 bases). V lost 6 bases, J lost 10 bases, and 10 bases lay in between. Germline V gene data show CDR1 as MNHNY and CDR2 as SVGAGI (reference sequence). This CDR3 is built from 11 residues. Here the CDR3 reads CASRGVQEQFF. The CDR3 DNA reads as TGTGCCAGCAGAGGGGTGCAGGAGCAGTTCTTC.

CDR3 protein: CSARDLKRIYEQYF. DNA of the CDR3: TGCAGTGCTAGAGATTTGAAGAGAATCTACGAGCAGTACTTC. The V call is TRBV20-1, the J call TRBJ2-7; D not certain. V lost 0 bases to trimming and J lost 3 bases, with 12 bases between them. The CDR3 length is 14 residues. Germline CDR1 DFQATT, CDR2 SNEGSKA (reference sequence).

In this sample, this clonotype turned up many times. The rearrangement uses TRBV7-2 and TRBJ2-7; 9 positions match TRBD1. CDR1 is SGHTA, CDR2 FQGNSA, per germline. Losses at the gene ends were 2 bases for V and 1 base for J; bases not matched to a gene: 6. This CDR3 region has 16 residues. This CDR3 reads CASSLLLGQGSYEQYF. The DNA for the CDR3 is TGTGCCAGCAGCTTATTACTGGGACAGGGATCCTACGAGCAGTACTTC.

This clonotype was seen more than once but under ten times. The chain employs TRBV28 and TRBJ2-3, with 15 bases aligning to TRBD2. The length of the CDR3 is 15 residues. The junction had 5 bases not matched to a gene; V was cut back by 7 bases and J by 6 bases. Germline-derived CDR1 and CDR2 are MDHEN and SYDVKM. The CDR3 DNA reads TGTGCCAGCATGGGACTAGCGGGGGGTACTGATACGCAGTATTTT. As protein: CASMGLAGGTDTQYF. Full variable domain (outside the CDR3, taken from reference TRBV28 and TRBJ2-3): DVKVTQSSRYLVKRTGEKVFLECVQDMDHENMFWYRQDPGLGLRLIYFSYDVKMKEKGDIPEGYSVSREKKERFSLILESASTNQTSMYLCASMGLAGGTDTQYFGPGTRLTVL.

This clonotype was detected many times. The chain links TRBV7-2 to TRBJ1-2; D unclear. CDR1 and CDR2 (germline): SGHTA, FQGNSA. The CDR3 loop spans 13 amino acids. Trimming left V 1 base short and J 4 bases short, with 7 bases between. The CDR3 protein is CASSLELAYGYTF. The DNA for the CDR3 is TGTGCCAGCAGCTTAGAGCTAGCCTATGGCTACACCTTC.

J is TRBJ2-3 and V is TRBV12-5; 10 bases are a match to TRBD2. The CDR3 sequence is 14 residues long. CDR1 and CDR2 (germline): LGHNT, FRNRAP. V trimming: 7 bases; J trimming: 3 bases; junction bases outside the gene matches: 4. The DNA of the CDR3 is TGTGCTAGTGCGTCTAGCGGGAGAACAGATACGCAGTATTTT. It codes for CASASSGRTDTQYF. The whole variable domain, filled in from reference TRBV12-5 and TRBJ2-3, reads DARVTQTPRHKVTEMGQEVTMRCQPILGHNTVFWYRQTMMQGLELLAYFRNRAPLDDSGMPKDRFSAEMPDATLATLKIQPSEPRDSAVYFCASASSGRTDTQYFGPGTRLTVL.